This T cell receptor (beta chain) is from a study of blood T cells in healthy people across ages. With regard to this clonotype: Antigen: not known.

The CDR3 loop spans 12 amino acids. Trimming removed 0 bases from V and 13 bases from J; junction bases left unmatched: 0. Study results and caveats: Estimated diversity across one million T cells was deemed an underestimate.

With a J-beta primer mix and a sample-barcoded 5' primer, a second PCR ran about 7 to 11 cycles. From the 5' RACE reads, TCRdb called clonotypes with MiXCR, one entry per CDR3 protein. The sample has some 1.5 million distinct CDR3 sequences; 42% are singletons. This clonotype was obtained from a young woman in good health. The sequenced material came from blood. The rearrangement uses TRBV12-3 or TRBV12-4 and TRBJ2-3; TRBD2 aligns across 11 bases. This CDR3 reads CASSLAGLAEYF. The DNA for the CDR3 is TGTGCCAGCAGTTTAGCGGGACTAGCGGAGTATTTT.